Shown below are 14 T cell receptor beta chains from a single sample sequenced in a study of PD-1 blockade in classical Hodgkin lymphoma. Exposure to brentuximab vedotin varied, and each patient had relapsed following autologous stem cell transplantation. Here immunoSEQ multiplex PCR was the method, and the copy in TCRdb shows in-frame clones only, minus some. The repertoire has under 65,000 clones, 75% to 90% of them found once; the top ten carry 14% to 15%. The starting material was peripheral blood mononuclear cells (PBMCs), obtained at baseline. The source is a human donor with classical Hodgkin lymphoma.

The rearrangement uses TRBV7-9 and TRBJ1-2; D not certain. The CDR3 is 16 amino acids. From germline, CDR1 is SEHNR and CDR2 FQNEAQ (reference sequence). Trimming took off 5 bases at V and 7 bases at J, with 23 bases between the two ends. CDR3 region: CASSRIVGSLLRGYTF. For the CDR3, the DNA is TGTGCCAGCAGCCGAATAGTCGGGTCCCTTTTACGTGGCTACACCTTC.

The chain combines TRBV15 with TRBJ2-2; TRBD1 might be the D (6 bases). Trimming shortened V by 5 bases and J by 7 bases, and 17 bases separated the two germline ends. Germline assignment: CDR1 LNHNV and CDR2 YYDKDF (reference sequence). The CDR3 has 15 amino acids. The CDR3 protein is CATSVVSGVNGELFF. CDR3 nucleotides: TGTGCCACCAGCGTTGTGTCAGGGGTCAACGGGGAGCTGTTTTTT.

V is TRBV4-1 and J is TRBJ2-7, with D unclear. The germline V gene has CDR1 MGHRA and CDR2 YSYEKL. Trimming removed 4 bases from V and 1 base from J, with 11 bases in between. This CDR3 contains 14 residues. The CDR3 DNA sequence: TGCGCCAGCAGCCTAGACGGACCATCCTACGAGCAGTACTTC. Translating gives CASSLDGPSYEQYF.

The genes are TRBV7-8 and TRBJ2-7; TRBD1 aligns across 8 bases. V was clipped by 5 bases and J by 1 base; unmatched bases: 7. In germline, CDR1 is SGHVS, CDR2 FQNEAQ. CDR3 length equals 15 residues. The chain's CDR3 is CASSPRTGKSYEQYF. CDR3 sequence (DNA): TGTGCCAGCAGCCCCCGGACAGGGAAATCCTACGAGCAGTACTTC.

The J gene is TRBJ2-1, the V gene TRBV7-8; the D gene is possibly TRBD1 (7 bases). Trimming shortened V by 11 bases and J by 0 bases, and 14 bases separated the two germline ends. Germline values: CDR1 SGHVS, CDR2 FQNEAQ. This CDR3 is built from 14 residues. CDR3 nucleotide sequence: TGTGCCTCCAGGGGGGAACTCTCCTACAATGAGCAGTTCTTC. Translation gives CASRGELSYNEQFF.

The chain has TRBV6-5 and TRBJ2-1; D not resolved. The ends were cut back, 6 bases at V and 8 bases at J, with 11 bases in the middle. The germline CDR1 and CDR2 sequences are MNHEY and SVGAGI. The length of the CDR3 is 12 residues. The CDR3 loop reads CASRPIGHEQFF. CDR3 coding DNA: TGTGCCAGCAGGCCCATCGGTCATGAGCAGTTCTTC.

This clone came up once. CDR3 DNA: TGTGCCAGCAGCTTGGTTACAAGCGTCTACGAGCAGTACTTC. The encoded protein is CASSLVTSVYEQYF. The chain is built from TRBV7-8 and TRBJ2-7; D gene ambiguous. This CDR3 has 14 residues. CDR1 is SGHVS and CDR2 is FQNEAQ in the germline V gene. V was trimmed by 3 bases and J by 3 bases, leaving 12 bases between them.

V is TRBV7-9 and J is TRBJ2-5, with TRBD2 matching 11 bases. Looked up from germline, CDR1 is SEHNR and CDR2 is FQNEAQ (reference sequence). V shed 4 bases, J shed 3 bases, and the junction held 13 bases outside the gene matches. The length of the CDR3 is 18 residues. As DNA, the CDR3 is TGTGCCAGCAGCTCGCTAGGGCTAGCGGGGGGCATAGAAGAGACCCAGTACTTC. Translated, it gives CASSSLGLAGGIEETQYF.

The chain couples TRBV19 to TRBJ2-5, with 14 bases fitting TRBD2. V trimming: 3 bases; J trimming: 5 bases; junction bases outside the gene matches: 2. Germline V gene data show CDR1 as LNHDA and CDR2 as SQIVND (reference sequence). This CDR3 spans 15 amino acids. The CDR3 DNA reads TGTGCCAGTAGTATCCGACTAGCGGGGGGGGAGACCCAGTACTTC. Its protein is CASSIRLAGGETQYF.

The chain uses TRBV11-2 and TRBJ2-5; no clear D. Trimming shortened V by 2 bases and J by 5 bases, and 12 bases separated the two germline ends. Per the germline V gene, CDR1 is SGHAT and CDR2 is FQNNGV. CDR3 length: 14 amino acids. The CDR3 nucleotides are TGTGCCAGCAGCTTATCCGTCCCCCCGGAGACCCAGTACTTC. The encoded protein is CASSLSVPPETQYF. The complete variable domain, with remaining parts taken from reference TRBV11-2 and TRBJ2-5, reads EAGVAQSPRYKIIEKRQSVAFWCNPISGHATLYWYQQILGQGPKLLIQFQNNGVVDDSQLPKDRFSAERLKGVDSTLKIQPAKLEDSAVYLCASSLSVPPETQYFGPGTRLLVL.

This rearrangement joins TRBV6-1 to TRBJ2-7; 8 bases map to TRBD1. The CDR3 runs 14 residues. CDR1 and CDR2 from the germline V gene are MNHNS and SASEGT. The junction had 8 bases not matched to a gene; V was cut back by 6 bases and J by 4 bases. The CDR3 protein is CASSLGQAKYEQYF. CDR3 DNA sequence: TGTGCCAGCAGCTTGGGACAGGCAAAATACGAGCAGTACTTC.

The V gene is TRBV7-8, the J gene TRBJ2-3, with TRBD1 identical over 9 bases. After removal of 6 bases from V and 4 bases from J, the junction contained 2 bases not matched to a gene. The CDR3 extends over 13 amino acids. Germline V CDR1 and CDR2: SGHVS, FQNEAQ. The CDR3 here is CASRDRGPDTQYF. In DNA, the CDR3 is TGTGCCAGCAGGGACAGGGGTCCAGATACGCAGTATTTT. The whole variable domain, filled in from reference TRBV7-8 and TRBJ2-3, reads GAGVSQSPRYKVAKRGQDVALRCDPISGHVSLFWYQQALGQGPEFLTYFQNEAQLDKSGLPSDRFFAERPEGSVSTLKIQRTQQEDSAVYLCASRDRGPDTQYFGPGTRLTVL.

This rearrangement joins TRBV18 to TRBJ2-7; tentatively, D is TRBD1 (6 bases). The CDR3 consists of 12 residues. Per the germline V gene, CDR1 is KGHSH and CDR2 is LQKENI. V lost 5 bases, J lost 7 bases, and 12 bases lay in between. CDR3 coding DNA: TGTGCCAGCTCAACCTCCCAGGGGGAGCAGTACTTC. Encoded protein: CASSTSQGEQYF.

The chain joins TRBV19 to TRBJ2-2; D gene unclear. V gave up 3 bases and J gave up 1 base, with 12 bases separating them. The length of the CDR3 is 16 residues. The germline gives CDR1 LNHDA, CDR2 SQIVND (reference sequence). CDR3 bases: TGTGCCAGTAGTATTTTCGCCTCAGGGAACACCGGGGAGCTGTTTTTT. It encodes CASSIFASGNTGELFF.